These 31 T cell receptor beta chains were all obtained from the same sample, sequenced in a study of regulatory T cells in long-lasting Graves disease. Documented time point: persistent/refractory GD, antithyroid drugs over 5 years with positive TRAb. The TCR library was prepared using RNA isolated from PBMCs. CDR3 regions were amplified by Arm-PCR using iRepertoire HTBI primers to build TCR beta libraries. One entry per CDR3 protein, called by TCRdb with MiXCR from the multiplex PCR reads. The sample includes under 350,000 distinct CDR3 sequences, 20% to 25% of them seen just once. The sample here was peripheral blood mononuclear cells (PBMCs), taken when the disease was refractory, from a patient treated with antithyroid drugs. These receptors came from a female donor with Graves disease.

There are a few counts of this clonotype. V and J are TRBV4-1 and TRBJ1-2; 10 positions match TRBD1. The V segment lost 4 bases and the J segment 4 bases; nucleotides outside the gene matches: 12. This CDR3 spans 17 amino acids. Germline V gene data show CDR1 as MGHRA and CDR2 as YSYEKL. The CDR3, as DNA: TGCGCCAGCAGCCGAGGAATGGAGACAGGGGGCAGCTATGGCTACACCTTC. Residues: CASSRGMETGGSYGYTF.

In its sample, this clonotype was seen many times. CDR3 loop: CASSLDDSGFWEKLFF. Here the CDR3 DNA reads TGCGCCAGCAGCCTCGACGACTCAGGGTTCTGGGAAAAACTGTTTTTT. The chain is built from TRBV4-1 and TRBJ1-4; possible D gene TRBD1, 5 bases. V shed 4 bases and J shed 8 bases, with 20 bases lying between them. CDR1 is MGHRA, CDR2 YSYEKL, per germline. The CDR3 consists of 16 residues.

Ten or more counts support this clonotype. The chain is built from TRBV3-1 and TRBJ1-4, with D uncertain. V lost 4 bases, J lost 7 bases, and 16 bases lay in between. CDR3 size: 15 residues. Germline loops: CDR1 LGHDT, CDR2 YNNKEL (reference sequence). CDR3: CASSLPGQEAEKLFF. The CDR3 nucleotides are TGTGCCAGCAGCCTCCCTGGGCAGGAAGCTGAAAAACTGTTTTTT.

This clonotype came up a few times. This chain connects TRBV14 to TRBJ1-1; possibly TRBD1 for D (5 bases). Trimming stripped 3 bases from V and 6 bases from J, with 20 bases between. Germline CDR1 SGHDN, CDR2 FVKESK. This CDR3 spans 16 amino acids. The CDR3 region is CASSHDPRWQGAEAFF. CDR3 sequence (DNA): TGTGCCAGCAGCCATGATCCCCGGTGGCAGGGAGCTGAAGCTTTCTTT.

This clonotype was detected ten times or more. V gene TRBV7-2 combines with J gene TRBJ2-7, with 10 bases lining up with TRBD2. The CDR3 is 16 amino acids. Per the germline V gene, CDR1 is SGHTA and CDR2 is FQGNSA. Trimming took 3 bases from V and 4 from J; bases not matched to a gene: 9. CDR3 bases: TGTGCCAGCAGCTTGGCGGCTAGCGGGAGCCTGTACGAGCAGTACTTC. It yields the protein CASSLAASGSLYEQYF.

The chain joins TRBV28 to TRBJ2-1, with 9 positions matching TRBD1. J was trimmed by 10 bases and V by 5 bases; bases with no gene match: 12. The CDR3 is 15 amino acids. The germline V gene has CDR1 MDHEN and CDR2 SYDVKM. CDR3 bases: TGTGCCAGCAGTATCCCCGGACAGGGGAGTAGGGAGCAGTTCTTC. It translates to CASSIPGQGSREQFF.

This clonotype was detected ten times or more. The chain joins TRBV12-3 or TRBV12-4 to TRBJ2-7; 13 bases align to TRBD2. The CDR3 consists of 16 residues. The junction had 6 bases not matched to a gene; V was cut back by 3 bases and J by 4 bases. Here the CDR3 DNA reads TGTGCCAGCAGTTTGCCCCCGACTAGCGGGAGGTACGAGCAGTACTTC. This codes for CASSLPPTSGRYEQYF.

This clonotype was recorded a few times. The gene calls are TRBV19 and TRBJ2-2, with 7 bases that match TRBD1. With V trimmed by 4 bases and J by 7 bases, 9 bases remained unmatched. The CDR3 is 15 residues long. Germline V gene lookup returns CDR1 LNHDA and CDR2 SQIVND (reference sequence). This chain's CDR3 is CASSTPGQIYGELFF. The CDR3 DNA is TGTGCCAGTAGTACCCCGGGACAGATTTACGGGGAGCTGTTTTTT.

The CDR3 protein is CASNSGIEQYF. The CDR3 region has the DNA TGTGCCAGCAACAGCGGGATCGAGCAGTACTTC. The rearrangement links TRBV28 to TRBJ2-7; 7 nucleotides agree with TRBD2. The CDR3 covers 11 residues. Germline V gene sequence: CDR1 MDHEN, CDR2 SYDVKM. The V gene end was trimmed by 7 bases and the J gene end by 6 bases; junction bases not matched to a gene: 3. Using reference TRBV28 and TRBJ2-7 for the parts outside the CDR3, the full variable domain is DVKVTQSSRYLVKRTGEKVFLECVQDMDHENMFWYRQDPGLGLRLIYFSYDVKMKEKGDIPEGYSVSREKKERFSLILESASTNQTSMYLCASNSGIEQYFGPGTRLTVT.

About this clonotype itself: A read error may be the cause here, since a much bigger clone is one base away. This sequence joins TRBV2 and TRBJ2-5; 8 bases are a match to TRBD1. This CDR3 spans 16 amino acids. The V and J ends lost 7 bases and 4 bases, in that order; junction bases with no gene match: 14. The germline V gene has CDR1 SNHLY and CDR2 FYNNEI. The CDR3: CASIDQGAPGVETQYF. Written as DNA, the CDR3 is TGTGCCAGCATTGACCAGGGGGCCCCTGGTGTAGAGACCCAGTACTTC.

This clonotype has more than one count but fewer than ten. A read error is possible here, since a much larger clone lies one base away. The genes are TRBV2 and TRBJ1-1; unclear D gene. CDR1 is SNHLY and CDR2 is FYNNEI in the germline V gene. Trimming pared 8 bases from V and 6 bases from J, leaving 16 bases between. This CDR3 spans 13 amino acids. CDR3 sequence: CASGELEISEAFF. The CDR3 DNA reads TGTGCCAGCGGCGAATTGGAAATCTCTGAAGCTTTCTTT.

This clonotype was seen many times. The chain carries TRBV5-1 and TRBJ1-2, with TRBD1 as a possible D gene (6 bases). This CDR3 region has 15 residues. V was clipped by 4 bases and J by 6 bases, with 19 bases between them. Germline CDR1 is SGHRS and CDR2 is YFSETQ. In nucleotides, the CDR3 is TGCGCCAGCAGCCACAACCCCGGGACACAGAATGGCTACACCTTC. Its translation is CASSHNPGTQNGYTF.

This chain links TRBV7-2 with TRBJ2-7; 9 bases fit TRBD1. J was trimmed by 4 bases and V by 2 bases; bases with no gene match: 6. There are 15 residues in the CDR3. Per the germline V gene, CDR1 is SGHTA and CDR2 is FQGNSA. Here the CDR3 reads CASSLRQGEVYEQYF. The CDR3 region has the DNA TGTGCCAGCAGCTTAAGACAGGGGGAAGTGTACGAGCAGTACTTC.

There are a few counts of this clonotype. The V call is TRBV6-1, the J call TRBJ2-2, with D unclear. Trimming pared 2 bases from V and 2 bases from J, leaving 6 bases between. There are 14 residues in the CDR3. Germline CDR1 is MNHNS and CDR2 is SASEGT. CDR3 bases: TGTGCCAGCAGTGAATTAGAAAACACCGGGGAGCTGTTTTTT. Translation gives CASSELENTGELFF.

This clonotype was detected many times. The chain couples TRBV7-3 to TRBJ1-1; D unclear. Germline V CDR1 and CDR2: SGHTA, FQGTGA. This CDR3 spans 14 amino acids. Between the trimmed V and J ends, which lost 2 bases and 1 base, there was a span of 8 bases. CDR3 loop: CASSLGRSNTEAFF. CDR3 DNA sequence: TGTGCCAGCAGCTTAGGACGGTCGAACACTGAAGCTTTCTTT.

This clonotype occurred many times. The chain recombines TRBV6-2 or TRBV6-3 with TRBJ2-6; possibly TRBD2 for D (5 bases). The V end lost 4 bases, the J end lost 1 base, and 8 bases lay between the germline ends. The CDR3 has 15 residues. Germline lookup yields CDR1 MNHEY and CDR2 SVGEGT. In DNA form, the CDR3 reads TGTGCCAGCAGTTTCGGGGTATCTGGGGCCAACGTCCTGACTTTC. It is translated as CASSFGVSGANVLTF.

This clonotype was counted a few times. The V call is TRBV30, the J call TRBJ2-7; 8 positions agree with TRBD1. In germline, CDR1 is GTSNPN, CDR2 SVGIG (reference sequence). The CDR3 spans 13 residues. The V and J ends lost 4 bases and 7 bases, in that order; junction bases with no gene match: 9. This chain's CDR3 is CAWTRTGSREQYF. The CDR3 DNA follows: TGTGCCTGGACCAGGACAGGGTCGAGGGAGCAGTACTTC.

This clonotype was seen repeatedly, ten times or more. The CDR3 sequence: CASRDFGGETQYF. CDR3 nucleotide sequence: TGTGCCAGTCGGGACTTTGGGGGAGAGACCCAGTACTTC. V gene TRBV28 combines with J gene TRBJ2-5, with a weak D call TRBD2 (6 bases). Germline CDR1 reads MDHEN; CDR2 reads SYDVKM. CDR3 length equals 13 residues. V gave up 9 bases and J gave up 4 bases, with 15 bases separating them.

The J gene is TRBJ2-5, the V gene TRBV5-1, with 11 positions matching TRBD2. The CDR3 sequence is 16 residues long. Losses at the gene ends were 4 bases for V and 3 bases for J; bases not matched to a gene: 8. In germline, CDR1 is SGHRS, CDR2 YFSETQ. The CDR3 reads CASSRPGLAGKETQYF. The CDR3, as DNA: TGCGCCAGCAGCCGACCTGGACTAGCGGGTAAAGAGACCCAGTACTTC.

This clonotype has at least ten counts. The V gene is TRBV5-5, the J gene TRBJ1-5, with 11 positions matching TRBD1. This CDR3 has 17 amino acids. J lost 7 bases, V lost 4 bases, and 13 bases had no gene match. Looked up from germline, CDR1 is SGHKS and CDR2 is YYEKEE (reference sequence). The CDR3 sequence: CASSPTPDRGLRQPQHF. The CDR3 nucleotides read TGTGCCAGCAGCCCTACCCCGGACAGGGGGCTGCGACAGCCCCAGCATTTT.

This clonotype was counted once. V usage is TRBV5-1 and J usage is TRBJ2-5; 13 nucleotides line up with TRBD2. The length of the CDR3 is 15 residues. V shed 4 bases, J shed 5 bases, and the junction held 5 bases outside the gene matches. Germline V CDR1 and CDR2: SGHRS, YFSETQ. CDR3 amino acids: CASSPGLAGRETQYF. In DNA, the CDR3 is TGCGCCAGCAGCCCGGGACTAGCGGGACGGGAGACCCAGTACTTC.

This clonotype was counted ten times or more. V gene TRBV3-1 combines with J gene TRBJ2-4, with D perhaps matching TRBD1 (5 bases). V lost 1 base and J lost 8, with 15 bases in between. The CDR3 is made up of 15 amino acids. Germline CDR1 reads LGHDT; CDR2 reads YNNKEL (reference sequence). CDR3 amino acids: CASSQVGTEGDIQYF. The CDR3 region has the DNA TGTGCCAGCAGCCAAGTTGGCACGGAAGGGGACATTCAGTACTTC.

The CDR3 loop is CASSQDLPGQAQETQYF. CDR3 DNA: TGTGCCAGCAGCCAAGACCTCCCTGGACAAGCCCAAGAGACCCAGTACTTC. The chain joins TRBV3-1 to TRBJ2-5; a possible D gene is TRBD1 (5 bases). Looked up from germline, CDR1 is LGHDT and CDR2 is YNNKEL (reference sequence). The V and J ends lost 0 bases and 1 base respectively, with 15 bases between them. This CDR3 region has 17 residues.

In its sample, this clonotype was seen many times. V and J are TRBV7-2 and TRBJ2-6, with TRBD2 matching over 8 bases. The V gene end was trimmed by 2 bases and the J gene end by 2 bases; junction bases not matched to a gene: 11. Germline V gives CDR1 SGHTA, CDR2 FQGNSA. The CDR3 length is 19 residues. CDR3 in DNA: TGTGCCAGCAGCTTAATAGGGGACCCACTAGCGGCTGGGGCCAACGTCCTGACTTTC. Its translation is CASSLIGDPLAAGANVLTF.

V and J are TRBV30 and TRBJ1-3, with D perhaps matching TRBD1 (5 bases). V dropped 0 bases and J dropped 4 bases, with 22 bases sitting between them. The CDR3 has 18 residues. In germline, CDR1 is GTSNPN, CDR2 SVGIG (reference sequence). The CDR3 DNA is TGTGCCTGGAGTGTAGGGGTAGCGGTCTCTCTCGGGGGAAACACCATATATTTT. Amino acid sequence: CAWSVGVAVSLGGNTIYF.

The chain links TRBV10-3 to TRBJ2-5; D is ambiguous. CDR1 is ENHRY and CDR2 is SYGVKD in the germline V gene. V gave up 4 bases and J gave up 2 bases, with 11 bases separating them. The CDR3 sequence is 14 residues long. The CDR3 region has the DNA TGTGCCATCAGTGCATTACAGAAACAAGAGACCCAGTACTTC. Encoded protein: CAISALQKQETQYF.

This clonotype turned up a few times. The V call is TRBV7-2, the J call TRBJ2-4; no reliable D call. The CDR3 sequence is 14 residues long. Deletions cut 5 bases from V and 5 bases from J, with 13 bases between. Germline assignment: CDR1 SGHTA and CDR2 FQGNSA. In DNA form, the CDR3 reads TGTGCCAGCAGCAATCTACGAACACAAAACATTCAGTACTTC. It encodes CASSNLRTQNIQYF.

The chain carries TRBV19 and TRBJ1-5; D remains unclear. CDR3 length: 15 residues. Germline V gives CDR1 LNHDA, CDR2 SQIVND (reference sequence). Trimming left V 10 bases short and J 6 bases short, with 22 bases between. The CDR3 bases are TGTGCCACTAACCTCCGCGGCAATTTGGGTCAGCCCCAGCATTTT. Protein: CATNLRGNLGQPQHF.

The chain has TRBV6-2 or TRBV6-3 and TRBJ1-2, with a tentative D call TRBD1 (6 bases). V gave up 6 bases and J gave up 8 bases, with 13 bases separating them. The CDR3 runs 12 residues. Per the germline V gene, CDR1 is MNHEY and CDR2 is SVGEGT. The CDR3: CASSGQSWGYTF. The CDR3 DNA reads as TGTGCCAGCAGCGGACAGTCGTGGGGCTACACCTTC.

This clonotype appeared many times. The rearrangement links TRBV28 to TRBJ2-7, with D tentatively TRBD1 (6 bases). V was trimmed by 6 bases and J by 3 bases, leaving 18 bases between them. The CDR3 runs 15 residues. CDR1 and CDR2 (germline): MDHEN, SYDVKM. The CDR3 DNA reads as TGTGCCAGCAGCTCAAACTACAGGGAGAGCTACGAGCAGTACTTC. Translating gives CASSSNYRESYEQYF.

This clonotype was detected a few times. This sequence joins TRBV29-1 and TRBJ2-3; 11 nucleotides match TRBD1. Losses at the gene ends were 6 bases for V and 6 bases for J; bases not matched to a gene: 8. The germline V gene encodes CDR1 SQVTM and CDR2 ANQGSEA. There are 14 residues in the CDR3. For the CDR3, the DNA is TGCAGCGTCGCAGGACAGGGGGCCGGCGATACGCAGTATTTT. This gives the protein CSVAGQGAGDTQYF.